The 13 T cell receptor beta chains presented below share a single source sample, sequenced in a study of identical twins. TCRdb reanalysed the 5' RACE reads using MiXCR and keeps one entry per CDR3 protein. The sample consists of some 500,000 distinct CDR3 sequences, around a tenth of them appearing once. This same sample was also part of a study on yellow fever vaccine responses in identical twins.

The specimen was PBMCs. The receptors derive from a young woman in good health.

This clonotype was seen only a few times. V usage is TRBV2 and J usage is TRBJ2-1; TRBD2 matches at 8 bases. CDR1 is SNHLY, CDR2 FYNNEI, per germline. This CDR3 spans 16 amino acids. Trimming cost V 3 bases and J 2 bases; bases outside gene matches: 6. The CDR3 loop reads CASSDSSGITYNEQFF. The CDR3 bases are TGTGCCAGCAGTGACAGTAGCGGGATCACCTACAATGAGCAGTTCTTC.

This clonotype came up many times. The chain carries TRBV20-1 and TRBJ2-5, with D possibly being TRBD2 (6 bases). Germline V gene lookup returns CDR1 DFQATT and CDR2 SNEGSKA (reference sequence). The length of the CDR3 is 15 residues. Trimming pared 0 bases from V and 0 bases from J, leaving 11 bases between. CDR3 in amino acids: CSAREGLAYQETQYF. CDR3 in DNA: TGCAGTGCTAGAGAGGGCCTAGCGTACCAAGAGACCCAGTACTTC.

This clonotype has ten or more counts. The V gene is TRBV7-9, the J gene TRBJ2-4; either TRBD1 or TRBD2 may fit D (5 bases each). CDR1 is SEHNR and CDR2 is FQNEAQ in the germline V gene (reference sequence). CDR3 length equals 14 residues. V shed 1 base and J shed 4 bases, with 8 bases lying between them. CDR3 DNA sequence: TGTGCCAGCAGCTTAGTGGGGGATAAAAACATTCAGTACTTC. Translation: CASSLVGDKNIQYF. Full variable domain (missing parts from reference TRBV7-9 and TRBJ2-4): DTGVSQNPRHKITKRGQNVTFRCDPISEHNRLYWYRQTLGQGPEFLTYFQNEAQLEKSRLLSDRFSAERPKGSFSTLEIQRTEQGDSAMYLCASSLVGDKNIQYFGAGTRLSVL.

This clonotype was detected ten times or more. The chain uses TRBV5-1 and TRBJ1-4, with D tentatively TRBD1 (6 bases). CDR3 length: 15 amino acids. V was cut by 7 bases and J by 4 bases, with 17 bases left in between. Germline V CDR1 and CDR2: SGHRS, YFSETQ. CDR3 amino acids: CASGLGAGVNEKLFF. Here the CDR3 DNA reads TGCGCCAGCGGACTCGGGGCAGGGGTTAATGAAAAACTGTTTTTT.

The gene calls are TRBV5-1 and TRBJ2-2, with 10 bases identical to TRBD2. This CDR3 contains 15 residues. CDR1 is SGHRS, CDR2 YFSETQ, per germline. The trim removed 4 bases at V and 1 base at J, leaving 1 base unmatched. CDR3 coding DNA: TGCGCCAGCAGCCGACTAGCGGGGAACACCGGGGAGCTGTTTTTT. This sequence encodes CASSRLAGNTGELFF.

This chain uses TRBV3-1 with TRBJ2-1; D gene ambiguous. Germline CDR1 and CDR2: LGHDT and YNNKEL (reference sequence). The CDR3 is 13 residues long. V shed 1 base and J shed 12 bases, with 13 bases lying between them. Written as DNA, the CDR3 is TGTGCCAGCAGCCAAGTTGGGAAACCTGGGCAGTTCTTC. Translating it yields CASSQVGKPGQFF.

This rearrangement joins TRBV7-8 to TRBJ2-7, with a weak D call TRBD1 (5 bases). The length of the CDR3 is 16 residues. Germline V lookup: CDR1 SGHVS, CDR2 FQNEAQ. The germline V and J ends were trimmed by 5 bases and 3 bases, with 20 bases remaining between them. The CDR3 reads CASSPAPGPLLYEQYF. The CDR3 nucleotides are TGTGCCAGCAGCCCCGCGCCAGGGCCTCTTCTCTACGAGCAGTACTTC.

This clonotype was recorded at least ten times. The chain links TRBV3-1 to TRBJ2-2, with TRBD1 matching 9 bases. The junction had 6 bases not matched to a gene; V was cut back by 4 bases and J by 3 bases. The CDR3 sequence is 16 residues long. Per the germline V gene, CDR1 is LGHDT and CDR2 is YNNKEL (reference sequence). The CDR3 protein is CASSLQQGADTGELFF. Here the CDR3 DNA reads TGTGCCAGCAGCCTCCAACAGGGGGCCGACACCGGGGAGCTGTTTTTT.

This clonotype was observed many times. The chain carries TRBV4-1 and TRBJ2-1, with D maybe TRBD2 (6 bases). The length of the CDR3 is 13 residues. Germline V gives CDR1 MGHRA, CDR2 YSYEKL. The V gene lost 8 bases and the J gene lost 3 bases, with 11 bases spanning the gap. CDR3 DNA: TGCGCCAGCTCGGGACTTCTCTACAATGAGCAGTTCTTC. This sequence encodes CASSGLLYNEQFF.

This clonotype occurred many times. The chain employs TRBV28 and TRBJ2-3; TRBD2 might be the D (6 bases). V was clipped by 5 bases and J by 2 bases, with 14 bases between them. The CDR3 has 15 amino acids. Germline-derived CDR1 and CDR2 are MDHEN and SYDVKM. The CDR3 coding sequence is TGTGCCAGCAGTCTGGGAGGCCCCCCCACAGATACGCAGTATTTT. Translated: CASSLGGPPTDTQYF.

In this sample, this clonotype turned up many times. The chain employs TRBV12-3 or TRBV12-4 and TRBJ1-1, with a tentative D call TRBD1 (6 bases). V was clipped by 6 bases and J by 11 bases, with 19 bases between them. CDR3 length: 13 amino acids. In DNA, the CDR3 is TGTGCCAGCAGCGATAGACCGCAGGGGCGTGCTTTCTTT. It yields the protein CASSDRPQGRAFF.

The chain uses TRBV12-3 or TRBV12-4 and TRBJ1-1; no reliable D call. V was pared by 3 bases and J by 0 bases, with 8 bases between. CDR3 length: 14 amino acids. The CDR3 here is CASSFGRMNTEAFF. CDR3 nucleotides: TGTGCCAGCAGTTTTGGGCGAATGAACACTGAAGCTTTCTTT.

V is TRBV6-1 and J is TRBJ2-7; D is uncertain. Germline-derived CDR1 and CDR2 are MNHNS and SASEGT. CDR3 length: 15 residues. V lost 1 base and J 2 bases, leaving 12 bases between the germline ends. The CDR3: CASSEVGTSTYEQYF. As DNA, the CDR3 is TGTGCCAGCAGTGAAGTGGGAACTTCTACCTACGAGCAGTACTTC.